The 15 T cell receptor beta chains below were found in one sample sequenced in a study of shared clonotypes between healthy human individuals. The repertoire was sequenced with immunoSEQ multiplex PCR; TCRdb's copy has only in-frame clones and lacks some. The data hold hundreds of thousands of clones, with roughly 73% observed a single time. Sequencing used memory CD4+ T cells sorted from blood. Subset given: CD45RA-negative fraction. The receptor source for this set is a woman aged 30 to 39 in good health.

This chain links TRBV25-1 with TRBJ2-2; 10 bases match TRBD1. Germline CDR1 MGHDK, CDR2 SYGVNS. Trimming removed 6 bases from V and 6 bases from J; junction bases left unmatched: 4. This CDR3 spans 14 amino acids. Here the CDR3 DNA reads TGTGCCAGCAGGGGGGACAGGGGATCCGGGGAGCTGTTTTTT. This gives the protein CASRGDRGSGELFF.

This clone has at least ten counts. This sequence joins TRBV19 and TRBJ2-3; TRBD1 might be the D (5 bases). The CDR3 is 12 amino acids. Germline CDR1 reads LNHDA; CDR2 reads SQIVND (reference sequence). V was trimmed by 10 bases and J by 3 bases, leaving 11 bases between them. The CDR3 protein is CATQGFTDTQYF. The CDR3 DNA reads TGTGCCACTCAGGGATTTACAGATACGCAGTATTTT.

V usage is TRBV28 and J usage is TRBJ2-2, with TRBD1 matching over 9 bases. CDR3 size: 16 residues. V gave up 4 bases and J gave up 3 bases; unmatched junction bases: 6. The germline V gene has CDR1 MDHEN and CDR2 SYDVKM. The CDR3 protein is CASSSTGQGYTGELFF. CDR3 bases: TGTGCCAGCAGTTCAACGGGACAGGGCTACACCGGGGAGCTGTTTTTT.

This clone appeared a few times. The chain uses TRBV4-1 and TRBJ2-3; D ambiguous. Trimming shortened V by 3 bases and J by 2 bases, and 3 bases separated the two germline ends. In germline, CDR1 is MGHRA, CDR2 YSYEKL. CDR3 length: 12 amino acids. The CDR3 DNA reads TGCGCCAGCAGCCAGTCCACAGATACGCAGTATTTT. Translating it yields CASSQSTDTQYF.

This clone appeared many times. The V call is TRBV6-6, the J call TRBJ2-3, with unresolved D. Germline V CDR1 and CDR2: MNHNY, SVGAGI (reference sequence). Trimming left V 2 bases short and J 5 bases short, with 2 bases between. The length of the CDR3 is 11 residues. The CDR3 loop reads CASSYGDTQYF. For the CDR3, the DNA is TGTGCCAGCAGTTACGGAGATACGCAGTATTTT.

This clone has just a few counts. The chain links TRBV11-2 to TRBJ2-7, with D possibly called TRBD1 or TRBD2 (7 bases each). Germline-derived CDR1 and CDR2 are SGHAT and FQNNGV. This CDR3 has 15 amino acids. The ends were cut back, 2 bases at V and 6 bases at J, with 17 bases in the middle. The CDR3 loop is CASSLQGGGPAEQYF. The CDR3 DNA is TGTGCCAGCAGCTTACAGGGGGGAGGGCCTGCCGAGCAGTACTTC.

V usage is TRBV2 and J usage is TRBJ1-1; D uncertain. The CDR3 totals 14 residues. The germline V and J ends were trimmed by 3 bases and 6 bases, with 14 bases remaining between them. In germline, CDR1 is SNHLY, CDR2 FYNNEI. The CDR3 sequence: CASSELQHYAEAFF. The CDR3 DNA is TGTGCCAGCAGTGAGTTACAGCACTACGCTGAAGCTTTCTTT.

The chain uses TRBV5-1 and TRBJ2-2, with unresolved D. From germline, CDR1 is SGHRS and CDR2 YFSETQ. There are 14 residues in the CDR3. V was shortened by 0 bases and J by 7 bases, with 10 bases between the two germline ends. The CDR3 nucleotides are TGCGCCAGCAGCTTGGTGGTCGAGGACGGGGAGCTGTTTTTT. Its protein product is CASSLVVEDGELFF.

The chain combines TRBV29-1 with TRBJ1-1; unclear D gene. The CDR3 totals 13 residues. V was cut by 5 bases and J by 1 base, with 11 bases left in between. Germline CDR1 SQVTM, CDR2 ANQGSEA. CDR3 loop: CSVRVQANTEAFF. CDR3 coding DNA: TGCAGCGTTCGGGTCCAGGCGAACACTGAAGCTTTCTTT.

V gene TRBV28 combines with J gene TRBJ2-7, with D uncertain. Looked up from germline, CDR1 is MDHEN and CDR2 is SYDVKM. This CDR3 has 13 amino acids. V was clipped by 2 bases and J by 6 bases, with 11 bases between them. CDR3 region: CASSLGWTSEQYF. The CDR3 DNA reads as TGTGCCAGCAGTTTAGGGTGGACGAGCGAGCAGTACTTC.

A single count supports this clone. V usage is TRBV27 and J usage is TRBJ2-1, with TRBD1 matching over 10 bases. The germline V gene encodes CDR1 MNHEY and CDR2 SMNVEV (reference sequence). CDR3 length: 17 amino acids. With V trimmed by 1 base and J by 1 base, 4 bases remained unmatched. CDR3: CASSLWGQGKSYNEQFF. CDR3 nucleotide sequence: TGTGCCAGCAGTTTATGGGGACAGGGGAAGTCCTACAATGAGCAGTTCTTC.

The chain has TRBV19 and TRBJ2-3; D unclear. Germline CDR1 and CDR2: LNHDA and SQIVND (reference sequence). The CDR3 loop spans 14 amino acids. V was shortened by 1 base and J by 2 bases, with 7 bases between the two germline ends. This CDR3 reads CASSIGLPTDTQYF. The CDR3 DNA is TGTGCCAGTAGTATAGGTCTTCCCACAGATACGCAGTATTTT.

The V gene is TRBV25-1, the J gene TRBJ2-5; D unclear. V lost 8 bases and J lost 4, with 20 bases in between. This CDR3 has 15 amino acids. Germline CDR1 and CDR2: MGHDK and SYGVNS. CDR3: CASVRPGSFGETQYF. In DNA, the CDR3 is TGTGCCAGCGTACGCCCCGGGTCTTTTGGAGAGACCCAGTACTTC.

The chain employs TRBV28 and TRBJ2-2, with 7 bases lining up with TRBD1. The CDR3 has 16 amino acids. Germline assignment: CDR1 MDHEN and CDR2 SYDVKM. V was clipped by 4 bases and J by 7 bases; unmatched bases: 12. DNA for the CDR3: TGTGCCAGCAGTTATCCCGGGACAGTGAGGAGCGGGGAGCTGTTTTTT. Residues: CASSYPGTVRSGELFF.

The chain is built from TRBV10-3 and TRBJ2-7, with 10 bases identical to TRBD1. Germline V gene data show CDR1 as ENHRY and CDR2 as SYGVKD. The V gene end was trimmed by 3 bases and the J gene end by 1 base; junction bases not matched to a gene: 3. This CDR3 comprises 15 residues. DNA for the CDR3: TGTGCCATCAGTGACAGGGACAGGGGTTCCTACGAGCAGTACTTC. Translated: CAISDRDRGSYEQYF.